This TCR beta chain was obtained from a study of CD8+ T cells in alopecia areata. Treatment indicated: oral pan-JAK inhibitor, 5-10 mg twice daily. Turning to this clone: What it binds is unknown.

This CDR3 contains 15 residues. Germline lookup yields CDR1 MNHEY and CDR2 SMNVEV (reference sequence). V gave up 1 base and J gave up 8 bases; unmatched junction bases: 6. cDNA serving as the sequencing template came from extracted, reverse transcribed RNA. Method: immunoSEQ multiplex PCR; TCRdb's copy keeps in-frame clones and lacks some. The sample carries 130,000 or so clones, 70% to 90% recorded once. Study results and caveats: Normal scalp had lower clonality than lesional scalp, with alopecia totalis/universalis lesions showing this most strongly. A single nonresponder leaves the baseline CD8+ expansion link to response uncertain.

V and J are TRBV27 and TRBJ2-1, with 9 bases identical to TRBD2. This TCR was sampled from a human donor with alopecia areata. The sequencing used CD8+ T cells sorted from blood, collected at week 4, from a patient treated with tofacitinib. DNA of the CDR3: TGTGCCAGCAGTTTATATAGCGGGAGTGACTATGAGCAGTTCTTC. It yields the protein CASSLYSGSDYEQFF.